Listed below are T cell receptor beta chains from one sample, sequenced in a study of CD8+ T cells in alopecia areata. Only in-frame clones appear in the TCRdb table, and some are missing; sequencing was by immunoSEQ multiplex PCR. The repertoire includes around 70,000 clones, around 29% of them detected once, and about 15% sits in the top ten. The sample consisted of CD8+ T cells sorted from blood, taken at week 4, from a patient treated with tofacitinib. The source is a human donor with alopecia areata. CDR3s include the opening cysteine and the closing phenylalanine or tryptophan. A D gene is named only where the DNA matches it firmly. Only part of the rows carry a size: once, few, many, or a class if the clone is expanded.

>NA|TRBV30|15|TRBD1|TRBJ2-2
CASEQGLKDTGELFF
TGTGCCTCTGAACAGGGGCTTAAGGACACCGGGGAGCTGTTTTTT
>NA|TRBV5-1|14|TRBD1|TRBJ2-7
CASSWGQGGYEQYF
TGCGCCAGCAGCTGGGGACAGGGAGGCTACGAGCAGTACTTC
>few|TRBV29-1|13|TRBD1|TRBJ1-2
CTTDQGQGLGYTF
TGCACCACGGACCAGGGACAGGGGCTTGGCTACACCTTC
>NA|TRBV15|21|TRBD1|TRBJ2-5
CATSPRDRGTSEWDHPETQYF
TGTGCCACCAGCCCACGGGACAGGGGGACATCGGAGTGGGATCACCCAGAGACCCAGTACTTC
>NA|TRBV2|15|TRBD2|TRBJ2-7
CASRDPSGRAYEQYF
TGTGCCAGCAGGGATCCGAGCGGGAGGGCCTACGAGCAGTACTTC
>few|TRBV29-1|14|NA|TRBJ2-3
CSLSGVSRTDTQYF
TGCAGCCTCTCAGGAGTCAGCCGCACAGATACGCAGTATTTT
>NA|TRBV29-1|15|TRBD2|TRBJ2-3
CSGRTSGSGGDTQYF
TGCAGCGGCCGGACTAGCGGGAGTGGGGGAGATACGCAGTATTTT
>NA|TRBV28|15|NA|TRBJ2-1
CASSLPQRRYNEQFF
TGTGCCAGCAGTTTACCCCAACGCCGGTACAATGAGCAGTTCTTC
>NA|TRBV29-1|13|NA|TRBJ1-2
CSVDPMENYGYTF
TGCAGCGTTGATCCTATGGAAAACTATGGCTACACCTTC
>NA|TRBV29-1|18|TRBD2|TRBJ2-1
CSVEDPNSGSPPYNEQFF
TGCAGCGTTGAAGACCCCAATAGCGGGAGCCCCCCTTACAATGAGCAGTTCTTC
>NA|TRBV27|13|NA|TRBJ1-4
CASSTDRNEKLFF
TGTGCCAGCAGTACCGACAGGAATGAAAAACTGTTTTTT
>NA|TRBV7-9|12|NA|TRBJ1-5
CASSLGRQPQHF
TGTGCCAGCAGCCTGGGGCGGCAGCCCCAGCATTTT
>few|TRBV28|15|TRBD2|TRBJ2-1
CASSSAGADYNEQFF
TGTGCCAGCAGTTCAGCGGGAGCGGACTACAATGAGCAGTTCTTC
>NA|TRBV11-2|12|NA|TRBJ2-1
CASSLGGLEQFF
TGTGCCAGCAGCTTAGGAGGACTTGAGCAGTTCTTC
>NA|TRBV19|14|NA|TRBJ2-2
CASSPGPRGGELFF
TGTGCCAGTAGTCCTGGGCCCCGGGGCGGGGAGCTGTTTTTT
>few|TRBV11-2|18|TRBD2|TRBJ2-7
CASSHPPGLGTSSYEQYF
TGTGCCAGCAGCCACCCCCCGGGACTCGGGACTAGCTCCTACGAGCAGTACTTC
>few|TRBV9|17|TRBD1|TRBJ2-2
CASSAPSGTENTGELFF
TGTGCCAGCAGCGCCCCATCCGGGACAGAGAACACCGGGGAGCTGTTTTTT
>NA|TRBV23-1|16|TRBD1|TRBJ2-3
CASSHPTGVMADTQYF
TGCGCCAGCAGTCACCCGACAGGGGTTATGGCAGATACGCAGTATTTT
>NA|TRBV7-2|12|NA|TRBJ2-7
CASSLMERAQYF
TGTGCCAGCAGCTTGATGGAGCGGGCGCAGTACTTC
>few|TRBV18|14|NA|TRBJ1-2
CASSLPATYYGYTF
TGTGCCAGCTCCCTGCCGGCAACCTACTATGGCTACACCTTC
>NA|TRBV4-1|15|NA|TRBJ1-4
CASSQWTAYNEKLFF
TGCGCCAGCAGCCAATGGACAGCTTATAATGAAAAACTGTTTTTT
>NA|TRBV4-1|17|TRBD1|TRBJ2-7
CASSQEARGQSSYEQYF
TGCGCCAGCAGCCAAGAGGCTAGGGGGCAGAGCTCCTACGAGCAGTACTTC
>many|TRBV7-9|17|TRBD2|TRBJ2-1
CATTTASGRGSYNEQFF
TGTGCCACGACCACAGCCAGCGGGAGAGGCTCCTACAATGAGCAGTTCTTC
>NA|TRBV28|14|NA|TRBJ2-5
CASSSRDDQETQYF
TGTGCCAGCAGTTCCCGGGACGACCAAGAGACCCAGTACTTC
>NA|TRBV18|14|NA|TRBJ2-7
CASSAIGASYEQYF
TGTGCCAGCTCAGCAATAGGGGCCTCCTACGAGCAGTACTTC
>NA|TRBV29-1|13|NA|TRBJ2-7
CSVVGPTSYEQYF
TGCAGCGTTGTGGGACCGACCTCCTACGAGCAGTACTTC
>NA|TRBV5-1|16|TRBD2|TRBJ2-7
CASSNWATSGSYEQYF
TGCGCCAGCAGCAATTGGGCGACTAGCGGTTCCTACGAGCAGTACTTC
>NA|TRBV27|11|NA|TRBJ2-7
CASRQGPEQYF
TGTGCCAGCAGACAGGGCCCCGAGCAGTACTTC
>NA|TRBV30|11|NA|TRBJ2-7
CAWTPGLEQYF
TGTGCCTGGACCCCGGGCCTTGAGCAGTACTTC
>NA|TRBV6-1|16|NA|TRBJ1-5
CASSEVPREANQPQHF
TGTGCCAGCAGTGAAGTACCCAGGGAGGCGAATCAGCCCCAGCATTTT
>few|TRBV6-1|14|NA|TRBJ1-1
CASFRGLGNTEAFF
TGTGCCAGCTTTCGGGGATTGGGGAACACTGAAGCTTTCTTT
>NA|TRBV13|14|TRBD2|TRBJ2-5
CASSVGLAGETQYF
TGTGCCAGCAGCGTCGGACTAGCGGGAGAGACCCAGTACTTC
>NA|TRBV5-1|17|TRBD2|TRBJ2-2
CASSYPLSGRAGGELFF
TGCGCCAGCAGCTACCCCCTTAGCGGGAGGGCCGGCGGGGAGCTGTTTTTT
>once|TRBV7-2|14|TRBD1|TRBJ1-2
CASSFGDRGPDYTF
TGTGCCAGCAGCTTCGGCGACAGGGGCCCAGACTACACCTTC
>NA|TRBV29-1|14|TRBD1|TRBJ2-1
CSVLGDSTTNEQFF
TGCAGCGTTCTCGGGGACAGCACAACAAATGAGCAGTTCTTC
>NA|TRBV29-1|14|NA|TRBJ1-2
CSVLPLDIGRGYTF
TGCAGCGTTCTTCCCCTAGACATCGGCAGGGGCTACACCTTC
>NA|TRBV28|14|TRBD2|TRBJ2-1
CASSLAGVSNEQFF
TGTGCCAGCAGTTTAGCGGGAGTTTCCAATGAGCAGTTCTTC
>few|TRBV29-1|10|NA|TRBJ2-3
CSGSWDTQYF
TGCAGCGGCTCTTGGGATACGCAGTATTTT
>few|TRBV4-1|15|TRBD2|TRBJ2-5
CASSTWTSGQETQYF
TGCGCCAGCAGCACGTGGACTAGCGGTCAAGAGACCCAGTACTTC
>NA|TRBV30|10|NA|TRBJ1-1
CAWSVLEAFF
TGTGCCTGGAGTGTACTTGAAGCTTTCTTT
>NA|TRBV28|13|NA|TRBJ2-7
CASSLQVAYEQYF
TGTGCCAGCAGTTTGCAGGTCGCCTACGAGCAGTACTTC
>few|TRBV29-1|15|NA|TRBJ2-1
CSVEHGSTSYNEQFF
TGCAGCGTTGAACACGGGAGTACCTCCTACAATGAGCAGTTCTTC